The T cell receptor beta chain described here comes from a study of cytotoxic CD8 clonotypes in ibrutinib-treated CLL. Overall study: On average, around 89,000 productive rearrangements and approximately 250,000 productive templates per sample. Study results and caveats: Age-matched healthy donor levels were exceeded by baseline clonality, which tracked circulating CD8+ T-cell counts.

The planned depth of sequencing spanned 1 in 200,000 to 1 in 1 million T cells. The assay was immunoSEQ multiplex PCR, and TCRdb's table has in-frame clones only and misses some. The top ten hold around 5.7% of the sample, which has 73,000 or so clones, 68% seen once. The V segment lost 1 base and the J segment 4 bases; nucleotides outside the gene matches: 8. Per the germline V gene, CDR1 is SGHDN and CDR2 is FVKESK. The CDR3 is 16 residues long. About this clone: The antigen remains unidentified.

This rearrangement joins TRBV14 to TRBJ2-7; TRBD1 agrees at 9 bases. The sample was PBMCs, taken after 12 months of ibrutinib treatment. This clonotype was sampled from a human donor with chronic lymphocytic leukemia. As DNA, the CDR3 is TGTGCCAGCAGCCAAGGTGAACCGGGACAGGGTTACGAGCAGTACTTC. Its translation is CASSQGEPGQGYEQYF.